The 17 T cell receptor beta chains below come from one sample, sequenced in a study of cytomegalovirus exposure and HLA in healthy donors. The primer mix had 60 Vbeta and 13 Jbeta primers. Assay used: immunoSEQ multiplex PCR; TCRdb lists only in-frame clones, some missing. The table shows 150,000 to 200,000 clones, with around 68% occurring only once. Sequencing was done on a sample of PBMCs. Source of these receptors: a middle-aged woman in good health and CMV-seropositive.

V is TRBV5-1 and J is TRBJ2-1, with TRBD2 matching over 15 bases. There are 15 residues in the CDR3. Germline trimming cut 3 bases from V and 7 bases from J; bases unmatched to any gene: 2. Germline CDR1 is SGHRS and CDR2 is YFSETQ. CDR3 sequence reads: CASSWGLAGGNEQFF. The CDR3 region has the DNA TGCGCCAGCAGCTGGGGACTAGCGGGAGGTAATGAGCAGTTCTTC.

V usage is TRBV5-1 and J usage is TRBJ1-1; no clear D. The V gene's germline CDR1 is SGHRS and CDR2 YFSETQ. The CDR3 is 12 residues long. Trimming took off 0 bases at V and 11 bases at J, with 11 bases between the two ends. The CDR3 coding sequence is TGCGCCAGCAGCTTGGCCGGCAGCGAGGCTTTCTTT. Encoded protein: CASSLAGSEAFF.

This chain uses TRBV5-1 with TRBJ1-1; 7 bases are a match to TRBD1. Germline V gives CDR1 SGHRS, CDR2 YFSETQ. With V trimmed by 1 base and J by 4 bases, 4 bases remained unmatched. CDR3 length equals 14 residues. CDR3 loop: CASSLSGGTTEAFF. The CDR3, as DNA: TGCGCCAGCAGCTTGTCAGGGGGGACCACTGAAGCTTTCTTT.

V gene TRBV27 combines with J gene TRBJ1-1; 8 bases align to TRBD1. The CDR3 is 16 residues long. Germline trimming cut 4 bases from V and 0 bases from J; bases unmatched to any gene: 7. Germline CDR1 is MNHEY and CDR2 is SMNVEV (reference sequence). The CDR3 region has the DNA TGTGCCAGCAGTTCGAGGACAGGGCCCATGAACACTGAAGCTTTCTTT. Translated: CASSSRTGPMNTEAFF.

The chain uses TRBV5-1 and TRBJ2-1, with D possibly being TRBD1 (6 bases). CDR3 length equals 13 residues. The germline CDR1 and CDR2 sequences are SGHRS and YFSETQ. Trimming stripped 3 bases from V and 4 bases from J, with 8 bases between. The CDR3 nucleotides read TGCGCCAGCAGCTCGGGACAATACAATGAGCAGTTCTTC. This translates into CASSSGQYNEQFF.

The rearrangement uses TRBV7-2 and TRBJ1-5; D is unresolved. Trimming took off 1 base at V and 3 bases at J, with 10 bases between the two ends. The CDR3 contains 15 residues. The germline gives CDR1 SGHTA, CDR2 FQGNSA. The CDR3 reads CASSLGAGLNQPQHF. The CDR3 coding sequence is TGTGCCAGCAGCTTAGGAGCAGGCCTCAATCAGCCCCAGCATTTT.

The chain joins TRBV19 to TRBJ2-4, with D possibly matching TRBD2 (7 bases). The CDR3 extends over 19 amino acids. Trimming took 2 bases from V and 2 from J, leaving 22 bases between them. Per germline, CDR1 LNHDA and CDR2 SQIVND (reference sequence). CDR3 protein: CASSIIGGGDRPSKNIQYF. Here the CDR3 DNA reads TGTGCCAGTAGTATAATTGGGGGGGGCGACAGGCCCTCCAAAAACATTCAGTACTTC.

The genes are TRBV5-1 and TRBJ2-7, with D perhaps TRBD2 (6 bases). The ends were cut back, 4 bases at V and 3 bases at J, with 17 bases in the middle. The CDR3 consists of 15 residues. Germline-derived CDR1 and CDR2 are SGHRS and YFSETQ. The CDR3, as DNA: TGCGCCAGCAGCCGAAGGAGCTTGGGGGGCTACGAGCAGTACTTC. Encoded protein: CASSRRSLGGYEQYF.

The gene calls are TRBV6-5 and TRBJ2-7, with TRBD1 matching over 7 bases. Trimming removed 0 bases from V and 3 bases from J; junction bases left unmatched: 5. Germline V lookup: CDR1 MNHEY, CDR2 SVGAGI. The CDR3 contains 15 residues. The CDR3 is CASSYSSQGFYEQYF. In DNA, the CDR3 is TGTGCCAGCAGTTACTCGTCACAGGGGTTCTACGAGCAGTACTTC.

The chain joins TRBV7-2 to TRBJ1-3; D is unresolved. The CDR3 length is 13 residues. V was pared by 5 bases and J by 4 bases, with 9 bases between. The germline V gene has CDR1 SGHTA and CDR2 FQGNSA. CDR3 DNA sequence: TGTGCCAGCAGCCCGGAGGGCGGAAACACCATATATTTT. Protein: CASSPEGGNTIYF.

This rearrangement joins TRBV7-9 to TRBJ1-2, with TRBD1 matching over 11 bases. The J segment lost 4 bases and the V segment lost 5 bases, leaving 12 bases of the junction unmatched. The CDR3 loop spans 17 amino acids. Looked up from germline, CDR1 is SEHNR and CDR2 is FQNEAQ (reference sequence). The CDR3 is CASSPRTGGVELYGYTF. The CDR3 bases are TGTGCCAGCAGCCCCAGGACAGGGGGCGTAGAACTCTATGGCTACACCTTC.

V is TRBV6-1 and J is TRBJ1-1; 8 nucleotides agree with TRBD1. The CDR3 totals 13 residues. CDR1 MNHNS and CDR2 SASEGT come from the germline V gene. V lost 6 bases and J lost 4; bases outside the gene matches: 4. CDR3 coding DNA: TGTGCCAGCAGGGGGGACAGGAGCACTGAAGCTTTCTTT. Its translation: CASRGDRSTEAFF.

The chain couples TRBV7-9 to TRBJ2-5; D uncertain. CDR1 is SEHNR and CDR2 is FQNEAQ in the germline V gene (reference sequence). V was pared by 5 bases and J by 4 bases, with 8 bases between. CDR3 length equals 12 residues. CDR3 sequence: CASSPERETQYF. The CDR3 DNA reads TGTGCCAGCAGCCCGGAGAGAGAGACCCAGTACTTC. The complete variable domain, with remaining parts taken from reference TRBV7-9 and TRBJ2-5, reads DTGVSQNPRHKITKRGQNVTFRCDPISEHNRLYWYRQTLGQGPEFLTYFQNEAQLEKSRLLSDRFSAERPKGSFSTLEIQRTEQGDSAMYLCASSPERETQYFGPGTRLLVL.

For this clone: Compared with germline, one end of the junction differs, possibly owing to a read error. The CDR3 loop reads CASSVPGGAGYGYPF. CDR3 nucleotides: TGTGCCAGCAGTGTCCCCGGAGGGGCTGGCTATGGCTACCCCTTC. The chain links TRBV28 to TRBJ1-2, with D possibly matching TRBD1 (5 bases). Looked up from germline, CDR1 is MDHEN and CDR2 is SYDVKM. The CDR3 contains 15 residues.

Comment on this clone: One junction end does not reproduce the germline sequence, and a read error may be involved. This chain joins TRBV7-7 and TRBJ2-1, with D possibly matching TRBD2 (5 bases). This CDR3 contains 15 residues. Germline V lookup: CDR1 SSHAT, CDR2 FNYEAQ (reference sequence). CDR3 bases: TGTGCTAGCAGCTTAAATCCCCAAGCGGCCGGGGAGCAGTTCTTC. It translates to CASSLNPQAAGEQFF.

As for this clone: At one end the junction does not follow the germline gene, possibly because of a read error. V gene TRBV7-7 combines with J gene TRBJ2-1; 8 bases map to TRBD2. The CDR3 totals 14 residues. CDR1 and CDR2 from the germline V gene are SSHAT and FNYEAQ (reference sequence). The chain's CDR3 is CASSFQLADNEQFF. CDR3 sequence (DNA): TGTGCTAGCAGCTTTCAACTAGCGGACAATGAGCAGTTCTTC.

This clone was recorded a few times. The V and J genes are TRBV7-3 and TRBJ2-3; 12 bases agree with TRBD2. V gave up 8 bases and J gave up 2 bases; unmatched junction bases: 2. Germline loops: CDR1 SGHTA, CDR2 FQGTGA. The length of the CDR3 is 14 residues. The CDR3 DNA follows: TGTGCCAGCCGACTAGCGGGGGACACAGATACGCAGTATTTT. It specifies CASRLAGDTDTQYF.